This paragraph covers one T cell receptor (beta chain) sequence. The source of the sample is a study of blood T cell repertoires in COVID-19. V was pared by 5 bases and J by 0 bases, with 8 bases between. Germline assignment: CDR1 MDHEN and CDR2 SYDVKM. The CDR3 runs 15 residues. Some clones are missing from TCRdb's copy, which holds only in-frame ones; the method was immunoSEQ multiplex PCR. Here the sample spans some 160,000 clones, roughly 85% being singletons. The sequence derives from a woman in her seventies in a cohort exposed to, infected with or recovered from COVID-19 (not recorded which). The chain links TRBV28 to TRBJ2-6; D call uncertain. The sequenced sample was PBMCs or T cells enriched from blood (not recorded which). The DNA for the CDR3 is TGTGCCAGCAGTCGCGGCGACTCTGGGGCCAACGTCCTGACTTTC. This codes for CASSRGDSGANVLTF.